One sample yielded the 27 T cell receptor beta chains listed below, sequenced in a study of early T cells in non-severe SARS-CoV-2 infection (dated by TCRdb to about 2021). The library came from 5' RACE. Sequencing took place on a NextSeq 500. The public reads were reanalyzed by TCRdb: fastp trimming at Q25, MiXCR alignment, in-frame beta chains only. Rows are unified per CDR3 protein, each entry keeping the most common DNA and genes. Within this sample are around 58,000 distinct CDR3 sequences, with about 16% of them counted one time only. Clones ranked in the top ten supply about 9% of the sample. The sample was whole blood, taken at baseline. The receptors were gathered from an adult who was a healthcare worker with PCR-confirmed SARS-CoV-2 infection or an uninfected control (not recorded which).

This clonotype was observed at least ten times. CDR3 nucleotides: TGTGCCAGCAGCTCACAGGGGGCGAACACTGAAGCTTTCTTT. Its translation is CASSSQGANTEAFF. The genes are TRBV7-3 and TRBJ1-1; 9 bases align to TRBD1. With 4 bases clipped from V and 1 base from J, the junction kept 1 base outside the gene matches. CDR1 is SGHTA and CDR2 is FQGTGA in the germline V gene. The CDR3 is 14 amino acids.

The chain uses TRBV5-1 and TRBJ2-5; 11 nucleotides agree with TRBD2. V trimming: 6 bases; J trimming: 3 bases; junction bases outside the gene matches: 10. The germline V gene has CDR1 SGHRS and CDR2 YFSETQ. The CDR3 has 16 amino acids. This CDR3 reads CASNSGTSGYKETQYF. In DNA, the CDR3 is TGCGCCAGCAATTCCGGGACTAGCGGATATAAAGAGACCCAGTACTTC.

This clonotype came up many times. The CDR3 loop is CASTIGTGSTNEQFF. CDR3 DNA sequence: TGTGCCAGCACTATAGGGACAGGGTCAACCAATGAGCAGTTCTTC. The chain joins TRBV6-1 to TRBJ2-1; 9 bases agree with TRBD1. V shed 7 bases, J shed 6 bases, and the junction held 10 bases outside the gene matches. The CDR3 sequence is 15 residues long. Germline V gene data show CDR1 as MNHNS and CDR2 as SASEGT.

CDR3 in DNA: TGTGCCAGCAGCCCTAGTGGTGCGGTCCTCTCTGGAAACACCATATATTTT. This sequence encodes CASSPSGAVLSGNTIYF. The chain uses TRBV7-8 and TRBJ1-3, with unresolved D. The germline CDR1 and CDR2 sequences are SGHVS and FQNEAQ. Trimming cost V 5 bases and J 0 bases, with 17 bases left between them. This CDR3 comprises 17 residues. The entire variable domain, with the rest obtained from reference TRBV7-8 and TRBJ1-3, is as follows: GAGVSQSPRYKVAKRGQDVALRCDPISGHVSLFWYQQALGQGPEFLTYFQNEAQLDKSGLPSDRFFAERPEGSVSTLKIQRTQQEDSAVYLCASSPSGAVLSGNTIYFGEGSWLTVV.

This clonotype was counted only a few times. The chain uses TRBV7-9 and TRBJ1-5; no clear D gene. The germline gives CDR1 SEHNR, CDR2 FQNEAQ (reference sequence). V was pared by 3 bases and J by 0 bases, with 9 bases between. The CDR3 is made up of 15 amino acids. This CDR3 reads CASSLGDYSNQPQHF. DNA of the CDR3: TGTGCCAGCAGCTTGGGAGATTATAGCAATCAGCCCCAGCATTTT.

This clonotype was recorded at least ten times. The J gene is TRBJ2-1, the V gene TRBV9; D perhaps matches TRBD2 (5 bases). This CDR3 comprises 16 residues. Looked up from germline, CDR1 is SGDLS and CDR2 is YYNGEE. Between the trimmed V and J ends, which lost 0 bases and 9 bases, there was a span of 19 bases. DNA of the CDR3: TGTGCCAGCAGCGTAGGGTCGCCTCTAGCCGACTTTGAGCAGTTCTTC. This sequence encodes CASSVGSPLADFEQFF.

The CDR3 sequence is CASSFLWAPGSTLSYNEQFF. The DNA for the CDR3 is TGCGCCAGCAGCTTCCTTTGGGCTCCCGGGAGCACTTTGTCCTACAATGAGCAGTTCTTC. This chain uses TRBV5-1 with TRBJ2-1; D might be TRBD2 (6 bases). The V gene lost 2 bases and the J gene lost 1 base, with 25 bases spanning the gap. The CDR3 loop spans 20 amino acids. Germline assignment: CDR1 SGHRS and CDR2 YFSETQ.

This clonotype has ten or more counts. The chain is built from TRBV28 and TRBJ2-1; 9 bases agree with TRBD2. Germline CDR1 reads MDHEN; CDR2 reads SYDVKM. The CDR3 is made up of 16 amino acids. Trimming took 3 bases from V and 6 from J; bases not matched to a gene: 9. CDR3 protein: CASSFLAGRQGNEQFF. The CDR3 DNA reads as TGTGCCAGCAGTTTTCTAGCGGGGCGACAGGGCAATGAGCAGTTCTTC.

This clonotype was detected ten times or more. The chain recombines TRBV2 with TRBJ2-2; D not resolved. The CDR3 runs 12 residues. Trimming took 6 bases from V and 4 from J, leaving 6 bases between them. CDR1 and CDR2 (germline): SNHLY, FYNNEI. The CDR3 reads CASRVGTGELFF. In nucleotides, the CDR3 is TGTGCCAGCAGAGTAGGCACCGGGGAGCTGTTTTTT.

The chain links TRBV6-2 or TRBV6-3 to TRBJ2-7; D ambiguous. The germline CDR1 and CDR2 sequences are MNHEY and SVGEGT. The V and J ends lost 0 bases and 6 bases respectively, with 3 bases between them. The CDR3 has 11 residues. For the CDR3, the DNA is TGTGCCAGCAGTTACTCGACCGAGCAGTACTTC. Amino acids: CASSYSTEQYF.

This clonotype appeared a few times. The chain couples TRBV5-1 to TRBJ2-3; D is unclear. The V end lost 1 base, the J end lost 3 bases, and 12 bases lay between the germline ends. The CDR3 is 15 amino acids. Germline assignment: CDR1 SGHRS and CDR2 YFSETQ. The CDR3 DNA sequence: TGCGCCAGCAGCTTGAGGGATAGAGGAACAGATACGCAGTATTTT. This translates into CASSLRDRGTDTQYF.

The genes are TRBV28 and TRBJ2-7; either TRBD1 or TRBD2 may supply D (5 bases each). The CDR3 is made up of 13 amino acids. V lost 7 bases to trimming and J lost 2 bases, with 12 bases between them. CDR1 is MDHEN and CDR2 is SYDVKM in the germline V gene. CDR3 region: CASTGTPTYEQYF. CDR3 bases: TGTGCCAGCACCGGGACCCCTACCTACGAGCAGTACTTC.

The chain's CDR3 is CSARHRGLGYGYTF. The CDR3 nucleotides are TGCAGTGCTAGACACAGGGGGCTTGGCTATGGCTACACCTTC. This chain links TRBV20-1 with TRBJ1-2, with 9 positions matching TRBD1. Per germline, CDR1 DFQATT and CDR2 SNEGSKA (reference sequence). The V and J ends lost 2 bases and 4 bases, in that order; junction bases with no gene match: 5. The CDR3 extends over 14 amino acids.

The rearrangement uses TRBV12-3 or TRBV12-4 and TRBJ2-7, with TRBD2 as a possible D gene (5 bases). V was clipped by 6 bases and J by 0 bases, with 12 bases between them. The CDR3 runs 14 residues. CDR3 nucleotide sequence: TGTGCCAGCAGCCCGCGGAGGAGCTCCTACGAGCAGTACTTC. Residues: CASSPRRSSYEQYF.

This clonotype turned up a few times. The gene calls are TRBV27 and TRBJ1-6; 7 nucleotides line up with TRBD1. J was trimmed by 12 bases and V by 2 bases; bases with no gene match: 4. CDR1 and CDR2 from the germline V gene are MNHEY and SMNVEV (reference sequence). This CDR3 contains 13 residues. CDR3: CASSLTGEGPLHF. DNA for the CDR3: TGTGCCAGCAGTTTAACAGGGGAGGGACCCCTCCACTTT.

This sequence joins TRBV9 and TRBJ2-2; TRBD1 or TRBD2 may be the D gene (5 bases each). In germline, CDR1 is SGDLS, CDR2 YYNGEE. Trimming cost V 4 bases and J 7 bases, with 20 bases left between them. The CDR3 contains 16 residues. This chain's CDR3 is CASSSMDQRDGGELFF. The CDR3 DNA follows: TGTGCCAGCAGCTCTATGGACCAGAGGGACGGCGGGGAGCTGTTTTTT.

The sample holds a few counts of this clonotype. The CDR3 sequence: CASSLAGTSDYNEQFF. CDR3 bases: TGTGCCAGCAGCTTAGCCGGGACTAGCGACTACAATGAGCAGTTCTTC. The rearrangement joins TRBV11-2 to TRBJ2-1, with TRBD2 identical over 10 bases. Unmatched junction bases numbered 3, after V lost 1 base and J lost 3 bases. The length of the CDR3 is 16 residues. In germline, CDR1 is SGHAT, CDR2 FQNNGV.

The chain uses TRBV14 and TRBJ2-7, with a tentative D call TRBD2 (6 bases). The V and J ends lost 4 bases and 0 bases respectively, with 19 bases between them. The CDR3 sequence is 17 residues long. Per the germline V gene, CDR1 is SGHDN and CDR2 is FVKESK. In nucleotides, the CDR3 is TGTGCCAGCAGCCCGATCTCGGGGGTCGCAAGCTCCTACGAGCAGTACTTC. It encodes CASSPISGVASSYEQYF.

With regard to this clonotype: The junction differs from germline at one of its ends, possibly a read error. The chain couples TRBV5-6 to TRBJ1-5; TRBD1 agrees at 7 bases. This CDR3 spans 15 amino acids. The germline V gene encodes CDR1 SGHDT and CDR2 YYEEEE. CDR3 protein: CASSLTGRPYQPQHF. In nucleotides, the CDR3 is TGTGCCAGCAGTCTGACAGGGAGACCCTATCAGCCCCAACATTTT.

The gene calls are TRBV5-5 and TRBJ1-3, with no clear D. Per germline, CDR1 SGHKS and CDR2 YYEKEE (reference sequence). CDR3 length: 16 amino acids. The V end was cut by 0 bases, the J end by 0 bases, with 10 bases between. This CDR3 is CASSLARTSSGNTIYF. CDR3 coding DNA: TGTGCCAGCAGCTTGGCAAGGACGAGCTCTGGAAACACCATATATTTT.

The chain uses TRBV20-1 and TRBJ1-2; TRBD1 matches at 12 bases. After removal of 6 bases from V and 4 bases from J, the junction contained 9 bases not matched to a gene. Germline V gives CDR1 DFQATT, CDR2 SNEGSKA (reference sequence). CDR3 size: 15 residues. For the CDR3, the DNA is TGCAGTGCCGAGGGACAGGGGGCGAGAATCTATGGCTACACCTTC. It codes for CSAEGQGARIYGYTF.

Ten or more counts support this clonotype. This rearrangement joins TRBV18 to TRBJ1-1; D remains unclear. V was cut by 3 bases and J by 3 bases, with 14 bases left in between. The CDR3 sequence is 15 residues long. Germline-derived CDR1 and CDR2 are KGHSH and LQKENI. CDR3 loop: CASSPTRRGDTEAFF. The CDR3 coding sequence is TGTGCCAGCTCACCGACAAGGCGGGGAGACACTGAAGCTTTCTTT.

This clonotype is labeled as medium-sized. The chain uses TRBV12-3 or TRBV12-4 and TRBJ2-6; 8 nucleotides line up with TRBD1. After removal of 5 bases from V and 4 bases from J, the junction contained 10 bases not matched to a gene. The CDR3 extends over 17 amino acids. As DNA, the CDR3 is TGTGCCAGCAGTCCAGGGGGCGGGGTGGAAGGGGCCAACGTCCTGACTTTC. It specifies CASSPGGGVEGANVLTF.

This clonotype was picked up a small number of times. V and J are TRBV12-2 and TRBJ2-1. TRBV12-2 is shown as a pseudogene. The CDR3 covers 17 residues. CDR3: CASRLMTSPNPNNEQFF. CDR3 sequence (DNA): TGTGCAAGTCGCTTAATGACTTCCCCAAACCCCAACAATGAGCAGTTCTTC.

V usage is TRBV5-1 and J usage is TRBJ2-5; D remains unclear. The CDR3 sequence is 11 residues long. Germline CDR1 and CDR2: SGHRS and YFSETQ. With 0 bases removed from V and 5 bases from J, the gap between germline ends came to 2 bases. DNA for the CDR3: TGCGCCAGCAGCTTGGATGAGACCCAGTACTTC. It codes for CASSLDETQYF.

This clonotype was observed a handful of times. The chain combines TRBV28 with TRBJ2-7; D uncertain. The V gene lost 2 bases and the J gene lost 5 bases, with 10 bases spanning the gap. Germline assignment: CDR1 MDHEN and CDR2 SYDVKM. CDR3 length equals 13 residues. Here the CDR3 DNA reads TGTGCCAGCAGTTTAATAGGGTCTCACGAGCAGTACTTC. Residues: CASSLIGSHEQYF.

The rearrangement joins TRBV29-1 to TRBJ2-7, with TRBD2 matching 10 bases. Germline assignment: CDR1 SQVTM and CDR2 ANQGSEA. This CDR3 comprises 14 residues. V lost 7 bases and J lost 7; bases outside the gene matches: 13. CDR3 region: CSAVSTSGTSEQYF. The CDR3 DNA is TGCAGCGCCGTGAGCACTAGCGGGACGAGTGAGCAGTACTTC.